These 31 T cell receptor beta chains were sequenced from one sample in a study of T cells expressing NK-cell markers. TCRdb reanalyzed the 5' RACE reads and collapses them to one entry per CDR3 protein, without DNA. The sample totals about 160,000 distinct CDR3 sequences; its top ten clones hold around a sixth. Sequenced: blood T cells: a sorted CD56 or NKG2C T cell subset, CD4+ or CD8+ T cells, or bulk PBMC T cells (not recorded which). These receptors all stem from a woman between 18 and 75 years old in good health.

This rearrangement joins TRBV11-3 to TRBJ1-1; lacking DNA, the TRBD1 call made by TCRdb goes unchecked. Per germline, CDR1 SGHNT and CDR2 YENEEA. This CDR3 is 18 amino acids long. The CDR3 sequence is CASSSRTGGLVGNTEAFF.

The rearrangement joins TRBV11-2 to TRBJ1-5; TCRdb indicates TRBD1, and absent DNA this call remains unverified. The CDR3 length is 16 residues. Germline V CDR1 and CDR2: SGHAT, FQNNGV. The CDR3 spells CASRRPGQGDNQPQHF.

The chain couples TRBV11-2 to TRBJ1-1. CDR3 length equals 15 residues. In germline, CDR1 is SGHAT, CDR2 FQNNGV. CDR3 amino acids: CASSLMLMGNTEAFF.

This chain uses TRBV5-6 with TRBJ2-2; lacking DNA, the TRBD1 call made by TCRdb goes unchecked. There are 16 residues in the CDR3. Germline CDR1 SGHDT, CDR2 YYEEEE. The CDR3 is CASSLQGTANTGELFF.

V gene TRBV30 combines with J gene TRBJ2-2. CDR1 GTSNPN and CDR2 SVGIG come from the germline V gene (reference sequence). The CDR3 totals 15 residues. CDR3: CAWSRSRSNTGELFF.

This rearrangement joins TRBV20-1 to TRBJ2-1. The CDR3 has 15 residues. Germline V gives CDR1 DFQATT, CDR2 SNEGSKA (reference sequence). The CDR3 spells CSALTSGSVAHEQFF.

The V gene is TRBV28, the J gene TRBJ2-5; TCRdb gives TRBD2 as the D gene, but with no DNA this cannot be confirmed. The CDR3 sequence is 13 residues long. Looked up from germline, CDR1 is MDHEN and CDR2 is SYDVKM. CDR3 sequence reads: CASSSRLAGAQYF.

The V call is TRBV18, the J call TRBJ1-1; the D call from TCRdb, TRBD1, cannot be confirmed without DNA. This CDR3 is built from 15 residues. Germline assignment: CDR1 KGHSH and CDR2 LQKENI. CDR3 loop: CASSPSGGFDTEAFF.

V is TRBV5-1 and J is TRBJ2-5. This CDR3 region has 14 residues. Germline-derived CDR1 and CDR2 are SGHRS and YFSETQ. The CDR3: CASSSGRYQETQYF.

The CDR3 sequence: CASSFSGDKGGYTF. V is TRBV5-1 and J is TRBJ1-2; TCRdb's assignment of TRBD1 cannot be checked, as there is no DNA. Germline CDR1 and CDR2: SGHRS and YFSETQ. The CDR3 covers 14 residues.

V usage is TRBV6-1 and J usage is TRBJ2-1. The CDR3 is 13 residues long. The germline V gene has CDR1 MNHNS and CDR2 SASEGT. The CDR3 loop is CASKESSYNEQFF.

CDR3 loop: CASSAPGGQFTDTQYF. The V call is TRBV7-9, the J call TRBJ2-3; TCRdb reports TRBD1, a call that lacks DNA to check it against. CDR1 is SEHNR, CDR2 FQNEAQ, per germline (reference sequence). This CDR3 spans 16 amino acids.

J is TRBJ2-5 and V is TRBV7-8; lacking DNA, the TRBD2 call made by TCRdb goes unchecked. Looked up from germline, CDR1 is SGHVS and CDR2 is FQNEAQ. The CDR3 runs 15 residues. This chain's CDR3 is CASSLAEGLFGTQYF.

V is TRBV9 and J is TRBJ2-1; TCRdb picks TRBD1, but there is no DNA to check that call. The germline V gene has CDR1 SGDLS and CDR2 YYNGEE. The CDR3 runs to 15 residues. CDR3 residues: CASSPRVASINEQFF.

V gene TRBV6-6 combines with J gene TRBJ1-5; TCRdb's D call of TRBD1 is untestable without DNA. This CDR3 contains 12 residues. In germline, CDR1 is MNHNY, CDR2 SVGAGI (reference sequence). The chain's CDR3 is CASSQDRQPQHF.

The genes are TRBV6-1 and TRBJ2-1; the TCRdb call, TRBD1, lacks DNA for checking. There are 14 residues in the CDR3. In germline, CDR1 is MNHNS, CDR2 SASEGT. CDR3 loop: CASSRTEDYNEQFF.

The chain uses TRBV4-1 and TRBJ1-5; checking the TCRdb D call of TRBD1 is not possible without DNA. The CDR3 covers 17 residues. CDR1 MGHRA and CDR2 YSYEKL come from the germline V gene. The CDR3 loop is CASSQGVARGQHQPQHF.

This sequence joins TRBV18 and TRBJ2-2; the TRBD2 assignment by TCRdb is unverifiable without DNA. CDR1 is KGHSH and CDR2 is LQKENI in the germline V gene. The CDR3 runs 14 residues. This CDR3 reads CASPGLANTGELFF.

The rearrangement joins TRBV29-1 to TRBJ2-7; checking the TCRdb D call of TRBD2 is not possible without DNA. This CDR3 region has 12 residues. Germline V gene lookup returns CDR1 SQVTM and CDR2 ANQGSEA. Here the CDR3 reads CSVVGGTYEQYF.

The V gene is TRBV7-9, the J gene TRBJ1-4; absent DNA, TCRdb's TRBD1 call cannot be checked. From germline, CDR1 is SEHNR and CDR2 FQNEAQ (reference sequence). The CDR3 loop spans 12 amino acids. The CDR3 protein is CAIGTGQEKLFF.

The chain recombines TRBV18 with TRBJ2-7. In germline, CDR1 is KGHSH, CDR2 LQKENI. The CDR3 runs to 14 residues. The CDR3 is CASSPSTVAYEQYF.

The V and J genes are TRBV3-1 and TRBJ2-1; TCRdb outputs TRBD2, but without DNA this stays unchecked. The germline CDR1 and CDR2 sequences are LGHDT and YNNKEL (reference sequence). The CDR3 is 14 residues long. The CDR3 sequence is CASSKMTSFNEQFF.

The chain couples TRBV18 to TRBJ2-7; as DNA is missing, the TRBD1 call by TCRdb cannot be tested. In germline, CDR1 is KGHSH, CDR2 LQKENI. This CDR3 is 14 amino acids long. The CDR3 loop reads CASSEGQVIYEQYF.

This chain uses TRBV12-3 or TRBV12-4 with TRBJ1-5; TCRdb selects TRBD1, and the lack of DNA leaves this call unchecked. CDR3 length: 14 residues. Here the CDR3 reads CASSLRGGNQPQHF.

The gene calls are TRBV7-9 and TRBJ1-4. CDR1 SEHNR and CDR2 FQNEAQ come from the germline V gene (reference sequence). The CDR3 is 13 amino acids. The CDR3 region is CASSFYEKEKLFF. The complete variable domain, with remaining parts taken from reference TRBV7-9 and TRBJ1-4, reads DTGVSQNPRHKITKRGQNVTFRCDPISEHNRLYWYRQTLGQGPEFLTYFQNEAQLEKSRLLSDRFSAERPKGSFSTLEIQRTEQGDSAMYLCASSFYEKEKLFFGSGTQLSVL.

CDR3 region: CASSPPGGTNIQYF. The chain has TRBV18 and TRBJ2-4; the D call from TCRdb, TRBD1, cannot be confirmed without DNA. This CDR3 is built from 14 residues. CDR1 KGHSH and CDR2 LQKENI come from the germline V gene. The whole variable domain, remainder taken from reference TRBV18 and TRBJ2-4, is NAGVMQNPRHLVRRRGQEARLRCSPMKGHSHVYWYRQLPEEGLKFMVYLQKENIIDESGMPKERFSAEFPKEGPSILRIQQVVRGDSAAYFCASSPPGGTNIQYFGAGTRLSVL.

The rearrangement links TRBV5-1 to TRBJ2-7; TCRdb indicates TRBD2, and absent DNA this call remains unverified. This CDR3 spans 15 amino acids. CDR1 SGHRS and CDR2 YFSETQ come from the germline V gene. CDR3: CASSFLSGSTHEQYF.

The gene calls are TRBV25-1 and TRBJ1-5. Germline loops: CDR1 MGHDK, CDR2 SYGVNS. This CDR3 contains 13 residues. The CDR3 loop is CASSEYGNQPQHF.

The chain recombines TRBV18 with TRBJ1-4. The CDR3 length is 15 residues. Looked up from germline, CDR1 is KGHSH and CDR2 is LQKENI. CDR3 residues: CASSPGPQEAEKLFF. Looking up the rest from reference TRBV18 and TRBJ1-4 gives the full variable domain: NAGVMQNPRHLVRRRGQEARLRCSPMKGHSHVYWYRQLPEEGLKFMVYLQKENIIDESGMPKERFSAEFPKEGPSILRIQQVVRGDSAAYFCASSPGPQEAEKLFFGSGTQLSVL.

This chain uses TRBV28 with TRBJ2-7. Germline V CDR1 and CDR2: MDHEN, SYDVKM. The length of the CDR3 is 15 residues. CDR3 protein: CASSVGYSQTYEQYF.

This rearrangement joins TRBV20-1 to TRBJ2-7; TCRdb's D call of TRBD1 is untestable without DNA. Per the germline V gene, CDR1 is DFQATT and CDR2 is SNEGSKA (reference sequence). CDR3 length: 15 residues. The CDR3 loop is CSAPSDRGRIYEQYF.